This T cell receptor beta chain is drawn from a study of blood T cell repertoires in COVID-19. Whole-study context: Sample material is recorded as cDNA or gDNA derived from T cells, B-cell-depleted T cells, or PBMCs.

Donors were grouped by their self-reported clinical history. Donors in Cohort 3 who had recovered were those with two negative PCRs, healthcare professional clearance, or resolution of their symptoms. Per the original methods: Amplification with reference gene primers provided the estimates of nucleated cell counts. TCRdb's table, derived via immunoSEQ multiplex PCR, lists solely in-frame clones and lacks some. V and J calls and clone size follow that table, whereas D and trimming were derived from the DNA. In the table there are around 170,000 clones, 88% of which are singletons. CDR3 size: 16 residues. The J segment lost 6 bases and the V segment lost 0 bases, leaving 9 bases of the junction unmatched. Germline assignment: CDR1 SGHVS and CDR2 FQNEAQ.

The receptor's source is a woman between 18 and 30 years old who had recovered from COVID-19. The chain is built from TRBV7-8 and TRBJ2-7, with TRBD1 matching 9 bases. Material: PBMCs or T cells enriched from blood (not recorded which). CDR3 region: CASSLADRGGSGEQYF. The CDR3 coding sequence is TGTGCCAGCAGCTTAGCGGACAGGGGAGGGAGTGGCGAGCAGTACTTC.